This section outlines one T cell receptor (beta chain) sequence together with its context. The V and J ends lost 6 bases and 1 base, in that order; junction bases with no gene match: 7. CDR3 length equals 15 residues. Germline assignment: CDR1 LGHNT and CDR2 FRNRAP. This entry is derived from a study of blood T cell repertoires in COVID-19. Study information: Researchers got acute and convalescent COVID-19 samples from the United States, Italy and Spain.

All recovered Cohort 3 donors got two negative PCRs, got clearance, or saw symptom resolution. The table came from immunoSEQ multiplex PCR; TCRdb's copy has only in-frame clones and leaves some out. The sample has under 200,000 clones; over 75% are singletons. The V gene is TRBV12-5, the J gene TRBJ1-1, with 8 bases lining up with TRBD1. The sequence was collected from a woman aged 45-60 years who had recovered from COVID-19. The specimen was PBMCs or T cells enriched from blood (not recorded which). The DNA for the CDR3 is TGTGCTAGTGGCATAGACAGGGGATGGAACACTGAAGCTTTCTTT. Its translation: CASGIDRGWNTEAFF.